This TCR beta chain was identified in a study of glioma-infiltrating T cells. Overall study results and limits: Non-neoplastic patients had below-expected tissue-blood divergence, while all gliomas exceeded expectation. Tissue and blood shared very few CDR3 sequences.

There are many counts of this clonotype. Its specificity is unknown. Germline V gene sequence: CDR1 SQVTM, CDR2 ANQGSEA. V shed 3 bases and J 7 bases; nucleotides not matched to a gene: 2. The CDR3 covers 12 residues. TCR alpha and beta CDR3 regions were amplified from RNA using iRepertoire nested multiplex PCR. One-step reverse transcription and amplification started from approximately 100-400 ng of tissue mRNA or PBMC total RNA. TCRdb called the multiplex PCR reads again in MiXCR, with one record for every CDR3 protein. The sample includes approximately 100,000 distinct CDR3 sequences, about 25% seen only once; the top ten take roughly 30%.

The chain links TRBV29-1 to TRBJ1-2, with 10 positions matching TRBD1. Material: glioma tissue, nonneoplastic brain tissue, or PBMCs (not recorded which). This sequence originates from a human donor with low-grade glioma or glioblastoma, undergoing nonglioma brain surgery, or in good health (not recorded which). The CDR3 DNA sequence: TGCAGCGTTGACAGGACAGGGGGTGGCTACACCTTC. Translation: CSVDRTGGGYTF.